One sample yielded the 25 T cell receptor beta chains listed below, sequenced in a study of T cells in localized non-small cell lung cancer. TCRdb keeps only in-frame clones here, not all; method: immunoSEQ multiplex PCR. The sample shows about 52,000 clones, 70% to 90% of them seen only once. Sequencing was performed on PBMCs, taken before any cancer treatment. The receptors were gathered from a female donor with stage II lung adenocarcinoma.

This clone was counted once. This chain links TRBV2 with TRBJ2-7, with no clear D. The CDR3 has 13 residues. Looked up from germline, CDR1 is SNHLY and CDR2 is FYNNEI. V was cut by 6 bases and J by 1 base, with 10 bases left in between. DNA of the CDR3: TGTGCCAGCAGGGGCAGCGAGTCCTACGAGCAGTACTTC. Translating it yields CASRGSESYEQYF.

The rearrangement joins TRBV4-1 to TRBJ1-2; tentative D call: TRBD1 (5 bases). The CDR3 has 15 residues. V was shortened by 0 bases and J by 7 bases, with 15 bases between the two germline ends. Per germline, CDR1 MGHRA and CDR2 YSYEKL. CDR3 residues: CASSQDRAQGRGYTF. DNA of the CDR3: TGCGCCAGCAGCCAAGACCGGGCGCAGGGACGTGGCTACACCTTC.

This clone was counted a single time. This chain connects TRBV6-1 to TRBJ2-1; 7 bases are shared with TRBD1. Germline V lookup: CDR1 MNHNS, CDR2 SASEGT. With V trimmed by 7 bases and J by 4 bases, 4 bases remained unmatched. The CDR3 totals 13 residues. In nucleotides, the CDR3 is TGTGCCAGCAAGGGGGCGTCGTACAATGAGCAGTTCTTC. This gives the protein CASKGASYNEQFF.

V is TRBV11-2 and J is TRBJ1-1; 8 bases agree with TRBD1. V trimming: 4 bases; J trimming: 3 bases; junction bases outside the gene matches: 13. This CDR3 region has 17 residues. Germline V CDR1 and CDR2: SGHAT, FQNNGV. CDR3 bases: TGTGCCAGCAGCTCACCCAGCGTCAGGGGGCCGGACACTGAAGCTTTCTTT. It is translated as CASSSPSVRGPDTEAFF.

The CDR3 coding sequence is TGTGCCAGCAGCTTGCTGAGGAACACCGGGGAGCTGTTTTTT. Its translation is CASSLLRNTGELFF. This rearrangement joins TRBV5-6 to TRBJ2-2; D gene ambiguous. The CDR3 has 14 residues. Germline CDR1 SGHDT, CDR2 YYEEEE. V lost 1 base and J lost 1, with 5 bases in between.

CDR3 DNA: TGTGCCAGCAGTGATAGACAGGGCCTCTCTGGAAACACCATATATTTT. Translated, it gives CASSDRQGLSGNTIYF. The chain employs TRBV2 and TRBJ1-3; TRBD1 matches at 7 bases. Germline lookup yields CDR1 SNHLY and CDR2 FYNNEI. Germline trimming cut 3 bases from V and 0 bases from J; bases unmatched to any gene: 5. The CDR3 spans 16 residues. Variable domain in full (rest from reference TRBV2 and TRBJ1-3): EPEVTQTPSHQVTQMGQEVILRCVPISNHLYFYWYRQILGQKVEFLVSFYNNEISEKSEIFDDQFSVERPDGSNFTLKIRSTKLEDSAMYFCASSDRQGLSGNTIYFGEGSWLTVV.

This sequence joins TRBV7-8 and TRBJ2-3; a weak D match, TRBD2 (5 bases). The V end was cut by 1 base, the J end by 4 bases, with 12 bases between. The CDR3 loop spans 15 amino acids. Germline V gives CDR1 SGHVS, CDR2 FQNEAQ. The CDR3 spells CASSLGGRAPDTQYF. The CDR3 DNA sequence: TGTGCCAGCAGCTTAGGAGGGCGGGCCCCAGATACGCAGTATTTT.

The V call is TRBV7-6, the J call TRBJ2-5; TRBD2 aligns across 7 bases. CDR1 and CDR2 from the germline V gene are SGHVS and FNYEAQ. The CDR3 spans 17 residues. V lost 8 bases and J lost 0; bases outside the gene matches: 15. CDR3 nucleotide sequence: TGTGCCAGCTCCTTGTGGGGGGGGACGTCGGACCAAGAGACCCAGTACTTC. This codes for CASSLWGGTSDQETQYF.

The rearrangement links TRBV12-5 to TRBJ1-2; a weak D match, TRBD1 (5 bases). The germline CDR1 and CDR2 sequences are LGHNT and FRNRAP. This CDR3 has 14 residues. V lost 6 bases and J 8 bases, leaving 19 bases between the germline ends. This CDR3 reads CASGPGTYIGGYTF. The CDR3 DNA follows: TGTGCTAGTGGGCCGGGGACCTATATAGGAGGCTACACCTTC.

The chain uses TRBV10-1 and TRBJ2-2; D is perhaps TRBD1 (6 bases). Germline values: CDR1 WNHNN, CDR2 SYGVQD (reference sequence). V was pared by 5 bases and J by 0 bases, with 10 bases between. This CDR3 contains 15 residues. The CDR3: CASSYRQANTGELFF. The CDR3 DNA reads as TGCGCCAGCAGTTACCGACAGGCGAACACCGGGGAGCTGTTTTTT.

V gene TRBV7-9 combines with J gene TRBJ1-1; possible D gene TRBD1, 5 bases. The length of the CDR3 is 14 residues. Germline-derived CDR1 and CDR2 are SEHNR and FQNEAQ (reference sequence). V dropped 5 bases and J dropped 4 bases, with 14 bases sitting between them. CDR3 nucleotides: TGTGCCAGCAGCACCGGGGGAAGCAGCACTGAAGCTTTCTTT. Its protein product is CASSTGGSSTEAFF. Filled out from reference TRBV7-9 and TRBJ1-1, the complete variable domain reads DTGVSQNPRHKITKRGQNVTFRCDPISEHNRLYWYRQTLGQGPEFLTYFQNEAQLEKSRLLSDRFSAERPKGSFSTLEIQRTEQGDSAMYLCASSTGGSSTEAFFGQGTRLTVV.

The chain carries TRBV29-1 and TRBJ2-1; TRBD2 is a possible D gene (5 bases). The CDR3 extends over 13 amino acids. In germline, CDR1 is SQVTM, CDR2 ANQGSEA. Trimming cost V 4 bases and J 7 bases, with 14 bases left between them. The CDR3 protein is CSVGRAVRNEQFF. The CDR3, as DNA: TGCAGCGTTGGGAGAGCGGTTAGGAATGAGCAGTTCTTC.

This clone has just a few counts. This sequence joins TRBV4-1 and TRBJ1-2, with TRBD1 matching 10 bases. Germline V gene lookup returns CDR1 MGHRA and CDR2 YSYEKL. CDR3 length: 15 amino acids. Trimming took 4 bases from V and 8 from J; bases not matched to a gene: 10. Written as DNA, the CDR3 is TGCGCCAGCAGCCTCCCGGGACAGGGGAATCTAGGCTACACCTTC. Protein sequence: CASSLPGQGNLGYTF.

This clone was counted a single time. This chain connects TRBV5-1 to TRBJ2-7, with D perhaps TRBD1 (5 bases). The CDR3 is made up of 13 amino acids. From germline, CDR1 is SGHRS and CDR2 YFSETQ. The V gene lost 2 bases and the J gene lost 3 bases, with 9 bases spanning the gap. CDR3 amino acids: CASSFAGNYEQYF. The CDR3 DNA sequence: TGCGCCAGCAGCTTTGCAGGGAACTACGAGCAGTACTTC. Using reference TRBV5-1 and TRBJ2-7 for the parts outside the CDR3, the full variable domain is KAGVTQTPRYLIKTRGQQVTLSCSPISGHRSVSWYQQTPGQGLQFLFEYFSETQRNKGNFPGRFSGRQFSNSRSEMNVSTLELGDSALYLCASSFAGNYEQYFGPGTRLTVT.

The CDR3 sequence is CASSSDLQGRDYTF. In nucleotides, the CDR3 is TGTGCCAGCAGCTCTGACCTACAGGGAAGGGACTACACCTTC. V usage is TRBV5-6 and J usage is TRBJ1-2, with D possibly TRBD1 on 6 matching bases. Deletions cut 3 bases from V and 10 bases from J, with 19 bases between. The CDR3 runs to 14 residues. Looked up from germline, CDR1 is SGHDT and CDR2 is YYEEEE.

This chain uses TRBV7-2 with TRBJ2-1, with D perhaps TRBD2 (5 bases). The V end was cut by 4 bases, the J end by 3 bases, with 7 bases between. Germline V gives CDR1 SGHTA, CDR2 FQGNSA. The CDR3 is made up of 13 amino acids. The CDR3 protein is CASSSGSYNEQFF. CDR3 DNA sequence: TGTGCCAGCAGCTCGGGGAGCTACAATGAGCAGTTCTTC.

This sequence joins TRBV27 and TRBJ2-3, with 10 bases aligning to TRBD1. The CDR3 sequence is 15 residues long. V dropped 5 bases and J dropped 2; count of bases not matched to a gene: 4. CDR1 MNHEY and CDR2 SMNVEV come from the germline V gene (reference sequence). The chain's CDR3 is CASSPGQGYTDTQYF. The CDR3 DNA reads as TGTGCCAGCAGTCCGGGACAGGGGTACACAGATACGCAGTATTTT.

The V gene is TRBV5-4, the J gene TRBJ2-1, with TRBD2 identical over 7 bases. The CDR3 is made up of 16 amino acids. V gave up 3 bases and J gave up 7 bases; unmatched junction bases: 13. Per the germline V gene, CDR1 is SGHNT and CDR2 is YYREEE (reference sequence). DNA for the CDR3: TGTGCCAGCAGCTCCCCAGGTATAGCGGGCGGGAATGAGCAGTTCTTC. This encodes CASSSPGIAGGNEQFF.

In nucleotides, the CDR3 is TGTGCCAGCAGCTTTCAACAGGTGTTGGGGAAGACCTACAATGAGCAGTTCTTC. Amino acid sequence: CASSFQQVLGKTYNEQFF. The chain employs TRBV5-6 and TRBJ2-1; TRBD1 is a possible D gene (5 bases). CDR3 length: 18 amino acids. With 2 bases removed from V and 2 bases from J, the gap between germline ends came to 20 bases. Germline values: CDR1 SGHDT, CDR2 YYEEEE.

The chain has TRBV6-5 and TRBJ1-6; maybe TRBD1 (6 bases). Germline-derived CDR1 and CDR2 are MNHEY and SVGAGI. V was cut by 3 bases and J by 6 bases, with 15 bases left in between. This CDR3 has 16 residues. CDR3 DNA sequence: TGTGCCAGCAGTTATACGGGGGCGGGAAGTAATTCACCCCTCCACTTT. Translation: CASSYTGAGSNSPLHF.

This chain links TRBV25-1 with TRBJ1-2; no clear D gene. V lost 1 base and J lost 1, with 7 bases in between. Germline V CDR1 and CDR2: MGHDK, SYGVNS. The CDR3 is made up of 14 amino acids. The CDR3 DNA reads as TGTGCCAGCAGTGAATCCCCCGTTAACTATGGCTACACCTTC. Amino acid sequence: CASSESPVNYGYTF.

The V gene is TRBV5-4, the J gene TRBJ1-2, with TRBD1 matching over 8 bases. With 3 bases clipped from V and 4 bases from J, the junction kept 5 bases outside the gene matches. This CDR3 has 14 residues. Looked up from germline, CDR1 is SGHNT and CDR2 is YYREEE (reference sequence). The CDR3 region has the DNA TGTGCCAGCAGCTCGGACAGGGTGGGCTATGGCTACACCTTC. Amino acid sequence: CASSSDRVGYGYTF.

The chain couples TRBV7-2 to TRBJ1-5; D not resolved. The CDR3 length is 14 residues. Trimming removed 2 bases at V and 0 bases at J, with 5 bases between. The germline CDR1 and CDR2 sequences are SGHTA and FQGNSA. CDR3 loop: CASSLQYSNQPQHF. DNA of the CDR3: TGTGCCAGCAGCTTACAGTATAGCAATCAGCCCCAGCATTTT.

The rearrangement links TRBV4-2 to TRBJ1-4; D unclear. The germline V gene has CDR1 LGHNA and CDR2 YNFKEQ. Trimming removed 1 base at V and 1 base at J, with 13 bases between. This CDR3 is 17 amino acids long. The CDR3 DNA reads TGTGCCAGCAGCCAAGTCTTTGGGCCGGGAACTAATGAAAAACTGTTTTTT. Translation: CASSQVFGPGTNEKLFF.

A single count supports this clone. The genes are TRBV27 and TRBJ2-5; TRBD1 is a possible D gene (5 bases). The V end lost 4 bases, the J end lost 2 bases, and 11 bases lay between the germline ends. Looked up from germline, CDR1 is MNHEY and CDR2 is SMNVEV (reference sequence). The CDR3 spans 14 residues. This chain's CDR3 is CASSSGLPQETQYF. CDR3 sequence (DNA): TGTGCCAGCAGTTCAGGGTTGCCGCAAGAGACCCAGTACTTC.